The source of this T cell receptor beta chain is a study of shared clonotypes between healthy human individuals. The genomic DNA of each subset was split evenly across several immunoSEQ plates. For sorted subsets, 150 to 200 ng DNA per replicate equaled 30,000 or so T cell genomes. TCRdb keeps only in-frame clones here, not all; method: immunoSEQ multiplex PCR. In the table there are roughly 1,500,000 clones, roughly 98.5% of which are singletons. The study's findings and limits: Generation probabilities of non-shared clonotypes were lower (relative to those shared by all four donors).

A word on this clone: What it binds is unknown.

What was sequenced was naive CD4+ T cells sorted from blood. The subset was: CD45RA+ positively selected. This TCR derives from a man aged 30-40 years in good health.

The CDR3 nucleotides read TGTGCCAGTATTCAAGGGAATAGCAATCAGCCCCAGCATTTT. This sequence encodes CASIQGNSNQPQHF. The chain is built from TRBV19 and TRBJ1-5; D gene uncertain. Germline V gene data show CDR1 as LNHDA and CDR2 as SQIVND (reference sequence). Trimming removed 7 bases from V and 0 bases from J, with 10 bases in between. CDR3 size: 14 residues.